This T cell receptor beta chain was identified during a study of blood T cell repertoires in COVID-19 (TCRdb year 2020). A note on the overall study: The collaborator samples originated in the United States, Italy and Spain and spanned the acute and convalescent phases of COVID-19. Where available, HLA class I and class II types were obtained from metadata supplied by the sample provider rather than from assay-based typing. The samples were drawn from the first 160 participants of the ongoing ImmuneRACE study and from more than 1,000 subjects provided by 6 global collaborators. The material from the prospective study consisted of cDNA or gDNA derived from T cells, B-cell-depleted T cells, or PBMCs. A de-identified subject ID, COVID-19 status, age in years and sex were almost always included in the sample metadata. Subjects who had been exposed to COVID-19, were actively infected with it, or had recovered from it provided the deeply sampled blood TCRbeta repertoires that made up the dataset. The repertoires were released in a freely available public database intended as a resource for research on the immune response to SARS-CoV-2.

TCRbeta CDR3 regions were amplified from genomic DNA by means of the immunoSEQ Assay, a bias-controlled multiplex PCR. The authors processed their data as follows. Nucleated cell counts per sample were estimated from amplification of reference gene primers within the assay. Sequence reads were collapsed and filtered to measure the absolute abundance of every unique TCRbeta CDR3 rearrangement. For each sample, productive Simpson clonality was calculated as the square root of Simpson's diversity index over productive rearrangements. TCRdb obtained this table from immuneACCESS and retained in-frame rearrangements with V and J assigned. These tables miss some clones; where compared with another copy, unresolved V genes account for less than half of the shortfall, and the remainder is unexplained. Clone size and V and J calls were adopted from that table, with D and trimming inferred from the DNA. The sample table holds 95,000 or so clones, of which 70% to 90% were seen once. Roughly 15% of the sample belongs to the ten largest clones.

The CDR3 measures 18 amino acids from cysteine to phenylalanine. The read is trimmed to its CDR3 DNA, 54 bases read in frame from base 1. V loses 3 bases at its end and J loses 0 bases; junction bases beyond the gene matches: 9. CDR1 and CDR2 are read off the germline V gene (reference sequence) as DFQATT and SNEGSKA. Collaborating institutions collected whole blood in K2EDTA tubes following their own protocols. Collaborator samples were shipped for TCRbeta analysis as frozen whole blood, isolated PBMCs, or DNA extracted from either sample type. On this clone: Its antigen remains undetermined. The record has no base qualities; no much larger clone is one base away.

The research as a whole found: The amount of clinical and demographic metadata varied by source and participant and was provided uncurated.

The source is a human donor in a cohort sampled during active COVID-19. Sequencing input: peripheral blood. The sequence links TRBV20-1 to TRBJ2-1; TRBD2 agrees with 12 junctional bases. The CDR3: CSASILAGGLSSYNEQFF. The DNA sequence reads TGCAGTGCTAGTATACTAGCGGGGGGCCTGAGCTCCTACAATGAGCAGTTCTTC.